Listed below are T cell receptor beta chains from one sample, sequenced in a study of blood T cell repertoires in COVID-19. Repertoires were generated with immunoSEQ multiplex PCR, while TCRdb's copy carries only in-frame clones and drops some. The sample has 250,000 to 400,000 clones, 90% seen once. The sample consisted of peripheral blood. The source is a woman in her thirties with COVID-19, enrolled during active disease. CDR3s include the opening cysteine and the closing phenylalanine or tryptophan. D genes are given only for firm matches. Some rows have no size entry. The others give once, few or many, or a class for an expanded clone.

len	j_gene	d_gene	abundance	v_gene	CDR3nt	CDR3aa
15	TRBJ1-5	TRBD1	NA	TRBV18	TGTGCCAGCTCACACTCGGACAGGGGGAATCAGCCCCAGCATTTT	CASSHSDRGNQPQHF
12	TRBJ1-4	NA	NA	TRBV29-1	TGCAGCGTTGGGGCAGGGGAAGAAAAACTGTTTTTT	CSVGAGEEKLFF
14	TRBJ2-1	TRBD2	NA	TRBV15	TGTGCCACCAGCAGGGGAGCGGGAGTGAATGAGCAGTTCTTC	CATSRGAGVNEQFF
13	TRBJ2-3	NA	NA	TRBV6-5	TGTGCCAGCACCCGTTCCGGCACAGATACGCAGTATTTT	CASTRSGTDTQYF
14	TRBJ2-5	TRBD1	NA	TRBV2	TGTGCCAGCAGGGGGGACAGAAGCCAAGAGACCCAGTACTTC	CASRGDRSQETQYF
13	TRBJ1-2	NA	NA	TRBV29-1	TGCAGCGTCCAAGCGGGACTGACCTATGGCTACACCTTC	CSVQAGLTYGYTF
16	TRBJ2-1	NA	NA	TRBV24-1	TGTGCCACCAGTGATTTGTTGCTAGTAATTCGGTTCGGGCAGTTCTTC	CATSDLLLVIRFGQFF
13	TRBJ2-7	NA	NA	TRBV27	TGTGCCAGCAGTTTGGGAGCAGCCTACGAGCAGTACTTC	CASSLGAAYEQYF
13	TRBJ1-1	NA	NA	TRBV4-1	TGCGCCAGCAGCCAACCCCAAGGAGATGAAGCTTTCTTT	CASSQPQGDEAFF
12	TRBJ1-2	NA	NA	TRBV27	TGTGCCAGCAGTTTAGGGAGCTATGGCTACACCTTC	CASSLGSYGYTF
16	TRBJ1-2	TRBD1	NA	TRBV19	TGTGCCAGTAGTTCGGGGACAGCCCTTTCGGGCTATGGCTACACCTTC	CASSSGTALSGYGYTF
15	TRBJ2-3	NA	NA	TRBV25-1	TGTGCCAGAAAAAGACTATCCAAAAAGACAGATACGCAGTATTTT	CARKRLSKKTDTQYF
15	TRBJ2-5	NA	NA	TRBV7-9	TGTGCCAGCAGCTTAGCGCTGGGGGCCGAAGAGACCCAGTACTTC	CASSLALGAEETQYF
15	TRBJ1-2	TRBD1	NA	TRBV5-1	TGCGCCAGCAGCTTGGGTCAGGGGGATCGCTATGGCTACACCTTC	CASSLGQGDRYGYTF
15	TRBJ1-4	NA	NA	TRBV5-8	TGTGCCAGCAGCGCGGACAGCCTGGTGTATGAAAAACTGTTTTTT	CASSADSLVYEKLFF
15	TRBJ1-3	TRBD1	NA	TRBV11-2	TGTGCCAGCAGCGTCGACAGGGGCAAAGGAAACACCATATATTTT	CASSVDRGKGNTIYF
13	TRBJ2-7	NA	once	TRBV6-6	TGTGCCAGCAGTTACGGACAGTCCTACGAGCAGTACTTC	CASSYGQSYEQYF
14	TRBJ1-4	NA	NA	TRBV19	TGTGCCAGTAGTACCACAGCTACTAATGAAAAACTGTTTTTT	CASSTTATNEKLFF
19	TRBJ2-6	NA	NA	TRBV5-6	TGTGCCAGCACCCTGGGGGGATCGGGAGTCCTCTCGGGGGCCAACGTCCTGACTTTC	CASTLGGSGVLSGANVLTF
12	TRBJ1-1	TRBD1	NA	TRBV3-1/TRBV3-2	TGTGCCAGCAGCCAAAAGGGACAGGGAAATTTCTTT	CASSQKGQGNFF
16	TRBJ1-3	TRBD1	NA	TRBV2	TGTGCCAGCAGCCGAGCAGGGACAGGGGCTGGAAACACCATATATTTT	CASSRAGTGAGNTIYF
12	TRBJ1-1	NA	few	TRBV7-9	TGTGCCAGCAGCTTAGCCGTTTCTGAAGCTTTCTTT	CASSLAVSEAFF
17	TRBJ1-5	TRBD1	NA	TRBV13	TGTGCCAGCAGCTGTGGGACAGGGGATATTCGCAATCAGCCCCAGCATTTT	CASSCGTGDIRNQPQHF
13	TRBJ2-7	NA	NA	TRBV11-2	TGTGCCAGCAGCTCCCTCGAGGGGACTCGAGAGTACTTC	CASSSLEGTREYF
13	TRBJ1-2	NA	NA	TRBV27	TGTGCCAGCAGTTCAACAGGGATCTATGGCTACACCTTC	CASSSTGIYGYTF
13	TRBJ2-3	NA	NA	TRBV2	TGTGCCAGTTGTAACTTTGGCACAGATACGCAGTATTTT	CASCNFGTDTQYF
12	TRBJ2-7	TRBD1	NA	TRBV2	TGTGCCAGCAGTATGGGACAGGGCCCTTCCTCCTTC	CASSMGQGPSSF